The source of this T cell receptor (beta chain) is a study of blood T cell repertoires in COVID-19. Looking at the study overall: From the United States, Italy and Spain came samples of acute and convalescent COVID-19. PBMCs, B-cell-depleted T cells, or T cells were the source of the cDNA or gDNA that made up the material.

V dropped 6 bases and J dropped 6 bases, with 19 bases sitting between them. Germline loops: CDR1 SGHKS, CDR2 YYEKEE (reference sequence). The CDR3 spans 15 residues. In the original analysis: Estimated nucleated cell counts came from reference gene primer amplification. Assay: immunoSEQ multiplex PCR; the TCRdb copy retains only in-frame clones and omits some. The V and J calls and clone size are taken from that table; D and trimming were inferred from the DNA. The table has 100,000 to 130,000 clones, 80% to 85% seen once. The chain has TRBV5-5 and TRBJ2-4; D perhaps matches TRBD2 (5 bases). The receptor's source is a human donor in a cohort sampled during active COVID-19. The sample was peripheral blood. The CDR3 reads CASTSSDTRLNIQYF. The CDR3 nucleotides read TGTGCCAGCACCTCCTCCGACACTAGGTTAAACATTCAGTACTTC. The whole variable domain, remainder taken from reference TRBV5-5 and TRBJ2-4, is DAGVTQSPTHLIKTRGQQVTLRCSPISGHKSVSWYQQVLGQGPQFIFQYYEKEERGRGNFPDRFSARQFPNYSSELNVNALLLGDSALYLCASTSSDTRLNIQYFGAGTRLSVL.